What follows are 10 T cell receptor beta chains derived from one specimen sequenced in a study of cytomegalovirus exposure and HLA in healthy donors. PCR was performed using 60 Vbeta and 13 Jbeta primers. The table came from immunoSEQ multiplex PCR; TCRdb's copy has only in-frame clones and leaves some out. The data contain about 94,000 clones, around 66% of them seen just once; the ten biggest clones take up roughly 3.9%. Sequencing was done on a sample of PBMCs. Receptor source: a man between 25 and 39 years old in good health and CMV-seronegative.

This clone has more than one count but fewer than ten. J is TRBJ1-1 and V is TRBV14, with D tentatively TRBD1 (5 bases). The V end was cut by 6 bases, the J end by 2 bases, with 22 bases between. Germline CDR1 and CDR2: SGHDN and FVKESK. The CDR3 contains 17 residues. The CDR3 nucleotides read TGTGCCAGCAGGCCAGGTGTCAGGGCGAAGAAAAACACTGAAGCTTTCTTT. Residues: CASRPGVRAKKNTEAFF.

The CDR3 loop is CASNQAGLFSYEQYF. The CDR3 nucleotides are TGTGCCAGCAATCAAGCGGGACTATTCTCCTACGAGCAGTACTTC. The rearrangement links TRBV2 to TRBJ2-7, with TRBD2 matching over 7 bases. The CDR3 sequence is 15 residues long. The V segment lost 7 bases and the J segment 0 bases; nucleotides outside the gene matches: 9. Germline-derived CDR1 and CDR2 are SNHLY and FYNNEI.

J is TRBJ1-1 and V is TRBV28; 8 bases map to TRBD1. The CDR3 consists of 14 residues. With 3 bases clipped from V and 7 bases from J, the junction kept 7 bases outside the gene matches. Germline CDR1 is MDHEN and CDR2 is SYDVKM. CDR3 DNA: TGTGCCAGCAGTTTTCCCCCAGGGGGCGGTGAAGCTTTCTTT. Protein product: CASSFPPGGGEAFF. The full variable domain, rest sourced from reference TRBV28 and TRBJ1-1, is DVKVTQSSRYLVKRTGEKVFLECVQDMDHENMFWYRQDPGLGLRLIYFSYDVKMKEKGDIPEGYSVSREKKERFSLILESASTNQTSMYLCASSFPPGGGEAFFGQGTRLTVV.

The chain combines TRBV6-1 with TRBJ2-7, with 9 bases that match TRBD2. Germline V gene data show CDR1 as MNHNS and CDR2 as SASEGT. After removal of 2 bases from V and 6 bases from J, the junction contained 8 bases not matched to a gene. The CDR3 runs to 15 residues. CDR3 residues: CASSEQGSGRFEQYF. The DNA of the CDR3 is TGTGCCAGCAGTGAACAGGGAAGCGGGAGGTTCGAGCAGTACTTC.

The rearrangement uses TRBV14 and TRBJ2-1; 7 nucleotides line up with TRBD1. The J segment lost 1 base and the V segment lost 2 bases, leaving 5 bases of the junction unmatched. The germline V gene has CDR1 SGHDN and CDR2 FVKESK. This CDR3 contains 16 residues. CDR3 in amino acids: CASSQWGTASYNEQFF. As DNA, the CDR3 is TGTGCCAGCAGCCAATGGGGGACAGCTTCCTACAATGAGCAGTTCTTC.

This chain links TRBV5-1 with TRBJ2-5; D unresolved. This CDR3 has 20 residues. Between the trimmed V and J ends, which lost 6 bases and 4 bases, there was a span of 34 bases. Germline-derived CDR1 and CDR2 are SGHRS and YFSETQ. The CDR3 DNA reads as TGCGCCAGCACCCACCCGGTTCCCCAGGCCGGTTCCCTAAAAGGAGAGACCCAGTACTTC. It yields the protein CASTHPVPQAGSLKGETQYF.

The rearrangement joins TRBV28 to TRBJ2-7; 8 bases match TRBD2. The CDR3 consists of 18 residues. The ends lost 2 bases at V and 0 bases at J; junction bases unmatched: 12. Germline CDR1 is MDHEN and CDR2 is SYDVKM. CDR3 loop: CASSLSNGGAGPSYEQYF. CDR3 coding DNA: TGTGCCAGCAGTTTAAGCAACGGGGGGGCAGGGCCCTCCTACGAGCAGTACTTC.

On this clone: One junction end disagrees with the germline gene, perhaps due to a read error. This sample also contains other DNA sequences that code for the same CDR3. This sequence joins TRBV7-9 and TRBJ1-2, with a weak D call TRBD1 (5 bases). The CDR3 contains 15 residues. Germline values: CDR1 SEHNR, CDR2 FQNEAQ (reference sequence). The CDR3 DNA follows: TGCGCCAGCAGCCCTGGACCGAATTCAGGGTATGGCTACACCTTC. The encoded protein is CASSPGPNSGYGYTF.

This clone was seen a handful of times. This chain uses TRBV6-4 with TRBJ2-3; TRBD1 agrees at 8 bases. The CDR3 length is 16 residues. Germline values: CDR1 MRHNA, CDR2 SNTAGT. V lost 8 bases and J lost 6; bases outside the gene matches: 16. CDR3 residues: CASAIQSGGATDTQYF. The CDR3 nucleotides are TGTGCCAGCGCCATCCAGTCAGGGGGCGCAACCGATACGCAGTATTTT.

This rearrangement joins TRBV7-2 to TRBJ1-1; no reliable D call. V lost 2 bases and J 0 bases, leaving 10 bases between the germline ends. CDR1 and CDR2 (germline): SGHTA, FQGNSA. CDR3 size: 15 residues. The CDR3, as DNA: TGTGCCAGCAGCTTATTAAGCGCGATGAACACTGAAGCTTTCTTT. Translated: CASSLLSAMNTEAFF.